This TCR beta chain was profiled in a study of T cell responses to AZD1222 COVID-19 vaccine (dated by TCRdb to the early 2020s). Background on the whole study: A total of 240 or so trial participants underwent TCR sequencing, of whom 207 had received two doses of AZD1222 and some 25 had received two doses of the MenACWY control vaccine. Enrollment into the trials was organized by age into subgroups of 18-55, 56-69 and 70-plus years, and those subgroups contained roughly 150, 30 and 60 TCR-sequenced participants, respectively.

The CDR3 regions of human TCRbeta chains were subjected to immunosequencing. As for how the authors treated the data: TCRs in the repertoires were compared against a reference library of SARS-CoV-2-specific TCRs that had been generated with the MIRA antigen-specificity platform. Breadth was defined as the fraction of unique TCRs that were SARS-CoV-2-associated. Depth was defined as the fraction of total T cells that were SARS-CoV-2-associated. Using the MIRA data, each spike-specific TCR was mapped to the spike region that the TCR reacts to and placed in a CD4 or CD8 class. Log10-transformed breadth and depth values were compared by one-way ANOVA with Sidak's multiple comparisons tests. The clones in this table, taken by TCRdb from immuneACCESS, are in-frame only. Not every clone is retained; where verified, under half of the shortfall comes from an unresolved V gene, and the cause of the rest is unknown. V and J calls and clone size come straight from that table; D and trimming were deduced from the DNA. In this sample the table shows some 52,000 clones, roughly 87% of which occur a single time. The ten largest clones represent approximately 2.5% of the sample.

Concerning this clone: The antigen this receptor binds is unknown. The sample holds no much larger clone one base away, and base qualities are not on file.

Summary of the overall study and its limitations: Vaccine-associated CD4 TCRs spanned the whole spike protein, with dominant responses in regions 160-218 and 743-854. Participants were mostly white British, with more females than males. The authors suggested clonal diversity may have been underestimated. The 56-69-year group was small, and its depth increase did not reach significance, likely because of low power. Reportedly, close to half of the unique spike-specific TCRs recognized epitopes lying outside the regions that are mutated in the B.1.351 and B.1.1.7 variants. Because no samples from the day 14 peak response were available, repertoires could be characterized only after the peak T cell response. After two AZD1222 doses, both the breadth and the depth of spike-specific TCRs were significantly higher than at day 0 and than in MenACWY recipients. Conclusions about previously exposed vaccinees are limited, since just a handful of AZD1222 recipients were seropositive for SARS-CoV-2 at baseline.

The sample's time point label, in plain terms: about 28 days (+/-7) after the second vaccine dose. AZD1222 recipients with second doses at about 4 weeks or about 12 weeks were pooled, because spike-specific TCR depth and breadth did not differ between schedules. Vaccinee samples were obtained from the UK trials COV001 and COV002, which included a single-blind randomized controlled phase 2/3 trial of AZD1222 (ChAdOx1 nCoV-19) in healthy adults. Trial participant PBMC samples were collected at day 0 and day 28 after the second dose for TCRbeta chain sequencing. According to the germline V gene, CDR1 reads SGHVS and CDR2 reads FNYEAQ. From the cysteine up to the phenylalanine, the CDR3 has a length of 14 residues. Kept here is only the CDR3 DNA, which spans 42 bases and is read in frame from base 1. Deletion took 4 bases off V and 1 base off J, with a span of 9 bases between the germline ends.

This sequence was found in an adult who received the AZD1222 COVID-19 vaccine. Sequenced here: peripheral blood, sampled 28 days after the second AZD1222 dose. The rearranged segments are TRBV7-6 and TRBJ2-3, with the D gene uncertain. The CDR3 region reads CASSSPWGTDTQYF. The DNA sequence follows: TGTGCCAGCAGCTCGCCATGGGGCACAGATACGCAGTATTTT.